Only one count was recorded for the clone carrying this T cell receptor (beta chain). Treatment denoted: around 19 received Ad26.COV2.S at low or high dose, single or two shots; roughly five received placebo; per-sample allocation not given. Specimens were obtained on day 63 following the first vaccine or placebo injection. This sample was included in a study of Ad26.COV2.S vaccination and SARS-CoV-2 variants. The protocol was immunoSEQ multiplex PCR, while the TCRdb copy is restricted to in-frame clones and leaves out a portion. The sample consists of 300,000 to 350,000 clones, about 86% of them appearing once. Trimming pared 7 bases from V and 2 bases from J, leaving 8 bases between. CDR3 length equals 13 residues. The germline gives CDR1 SEHNR, CDR2 FQNEAQ (reference sequence).

This sequence joins TRBV7-9 and TRBJ1-4; no clear D. This clonotype was sampled from a person aged 18-65 years who received the Ad26.COV2.S COVID-19 vaccine or a placebo. The sample consisted of peripheral blood, taken in a trial of Ad26.COV2.S vaccine versus placebo. CDR3 bases: TGTGCCAGCACCTCTGGTACTAATGAAAAACTGTTTTTT. Translation: CASTSGTNEKLFF.